This section outlines one T cell receptor (beta chain) sequence together with its context. This clone was seen repeatedly, ten times or more. No antigen is known for it. No base-level quality is on record; no much larger clone is a single base apart. Its CDR3 holds 15 amino acids, cysteine through phenylalanine. Left in the record is the CDR3 DNA by itself, 45 bases read in frame from the first base. V lost 5 bases and J lost 2 bases; the stretch between them is 16 bases long. The germline V gene provides CDR1 MRHNA and CDR2 SNTAGT. This record comes from a study of blood T cell repertoires in COVID-19 (dated by TCRdb to 2020 to 2022). Broadly, across the study: Samples from collaborators originated in the United States, Italy and Spain and spanned both the acute and convalescent phases of COVID-19. The material from the prospective study consisted of cDNA or gDNA derived from T cells, B-cell-depleted T cells, or PBMCs. Subjects who had been exposed to COVID-19, were actively infected with it, or had recovered from it provided the deeply sampled blood TCRbeta repertoires that made up the dataset. A freely available public database, intended as a resource for researchers studying the immune response to SARS-CoV-2, is where the repertoires were released. The samples were drawn from the first 160 participants of the ongoing ImmuneRACE study and from 1,254 subjects provided by 6 global collaborators. Nearly every sample came with metadata listing a de-identified subject ID, COVID-19 status, age in years and sex. Where available, HLA class I and class II types were obtained from metadata supplied by the sample provider rather than from assay-based typing.

TCRbeta CDR3 regions were amplified from genomic DNA using the immunoSEQ Assay, a bias-controlled multiplex PCR. The published analysis was carried out like this. The number of nucleated cells in each sample was estimated from the amplification of reference gene primers within the assay. To quantify the absolute abundance of each unique TCRbeta CDR3 rearrangement, sequence reads were collapsed and filtered. For each sample, productive Simpson clonality was calculated as the square root of Simpson's diversity index over productive rearrangements. In TCRdb, the immuneACCESS table is reduced to in-frame sequences with V and J assigned. These tables do not hold every clone; where another copy was compared, an unresolved V gene accounts for under half, and the others remain unexplained. Clone size and V and J calls were adopted from that table, with D and trimming inferred from the DNA. The sample includes tens of thousands of clones, with 84% observed a single time. The ten most abundant clones make up less than 15% of the sample.

Paper-wide results and their limitations: How much clinical and demographic metadata was included differed by source and by participant, and the metadata was provided uncurated.

The collaborating institutions used their own protocols to collect whole blood in K2EDTA tubes. For TCRbeta analysis, collaborators shipped samples as frozen whole blood, isolated PBMCs, or DNA extracted from either of those sample types. The material sequenced was peripheral blood. The sequence was obtained from a human donor in a cohort sampled during active COVID-19. The rearrangement joined TRBV6-4 to TRBJ2-7; a weak D assignment points to TRBD1 (7 bases agree). The DNA reads as follows: TGTGCCAGCAGTACCGTGGCAGGGGGGCCCTACGAGCAGTACTTC. It specifies CASSTVAGGPYEQYF.